This T cell receptor beta chain was sequenced during a study of blood T cells in healthy people across ages. Findings and caveats of the study: The fall in TCR beta diversity per million T cells was roughly linear with age. Nothing was known about donor CMV status, and this possibly confounded expanded clonotype changes. Long-lived donors exceeded aged donors in naive CD4+ cells and diversity.

Total RNA was isolated from each sample in quantities of at least 5.5 micrograms. V shed 3 bases and J shed 8 bases, with 8 bases lying between them. Germline V gives CDR1 SGHTA, CDR2 FQGNSA. This CDR3 spans 12 amino acids. The second PCR ran about 6 to 11 cycles with a sample-barcoded 5' primer and J-beta primers. TCRdb itself ran the 5' RACE reads through MiXCR, one entry per CDR3 protein. In the table there are approximately 820,000 distinct CDR3 sequences, roughly 44% of which are singletons. A note on this clonotype: What it binds is not known.

The source of this sequence is a man aged 55 to 70 in good health. The specimen sequenced was blood. The V and J genes are TRBV7-2 and TRBJ2-1; D not certain. The CDR3 DNA sequence: TGTGCCAGCAGCTTCCGCGCGGATGAGCAGTTCTTC. Translated: CASSFRADEQFF. The whole variable domain, remainder taken from reference TRBV7-2 and TRBJ2-1, is GAGVSQSPSNKVTEKGKDVELRCDPISGHTALYWYRQSLGQGLEFLIYFQGNSAPDKSGLPSDRFSAERTGGSVSTLTIQRTQQEDSAVYLCASSFRADEQFFGPGTRLTVL.